What follows are 23 T cell receptor beta chains derived from one specimen sequenced in a study of cytomegalovirus exposure and HLA in healthy donors. A multiplex PCR was run with 60 Vbeta primers and 13 Jbeta primers. Using immunoSEQ multiplex PCR, the repertoire was profiled, and TCRdb retains in-frame clones only, with some absent. The repertoire holds 75,000 to 95,000 clones, roughly 67% seen once, with around a fifth in the top ten. The sample comprised PBMCs. Every receptor here comes from a woman in her 50s in good health and CMV-seropositive.

The rearrangement joins TRBV18 to TRBJ2-7; 9 nucleotides agree with TRBD1. Trimming removed 2 bases from V and 5 bases from J; junction bases left unmatched: 10. The germline CDR1 and CDR2 sequences are KGHSH and LQKENI. The CDR3 contains 16 residues. CDR3 amino acids: CASSPSPGQGLDEQYF. CDR3 DNA: TGTGCCAGCTCACCATCTCCGGGACAGGGTTTGGACGAGCAGTACTTC.

V and J are TRBV5-6 and TRBJ2-5; TRBD2 matches 9 bases. V trimming: 1 base; J trimming: 5 bases; junction bases outside the gene matches: 3. Germline V gene data show CDR1 as SGHDT and CDR2 as YYEEEE. The CDR3 consists of 14 residues. The CDR3 nucleotides are TGTGCCAGCAGCTTGTCGGCGGGGGGGGAGACCCAGTACTTC. It translates to CASSLSAGGETQYF. Supplemented by reference TRBV5-6 and TRBJ2-5, the full variable domain reads DAGVTQSPTHLIKTRGQQVTLRCSPKSGHDTVSWYQQALGQGPQFIFQYYEEEERQRGNFPDRFSGHQFPNYSSELNVNALLLGDSALYLCASSLSAGGETQYFGPGTRLLVL.

There are a few counts of this clone. V is TRBV29-1 and J is TRBJ1-2; 8 positions match TRBD1. CDR3 length: 12 amino acids. The junction had 3 bases not matched to a gene; V was cut back by 7 bases and J by 2 bases. CDR1 is SQVTM and CDR2 is ANQGSEA in the germline V gene. Here the CDR3 DNA reads TGCAGCGCGGACAGGGCCAACTATGGCTACACCTTC. This encodes CSADRANYGYTF.

The CDR3 loop reads CASSESNEKLFF. DNA of the CDR3: TGTGCCAGCAGTGAGAGTAATGAAAAACTGTTTTTT. The rearrangement uses TRBV6-1 and TRBJ1-4, with D uncertain. Trimming removed 3 bases from V and 4 bases from J, with 3 bases in between. Germline V gene data show CDR1 as MNHNS and CDR2 as SASEGT. This CDR3 has 12 residues.

The chain recombines TRBV2 with TRBJ2-5; the D is unclear. Per germline, CDR1 SNHLY and CDR2 FYNNEI. The ends were cut back, 7 bases at V and 2 bases at J, with 8 bases in the middle. The CDR3 runs 12 residues. CDR3 nucleotides: TGTGCCAGCAATGACATGCAAGAGACCCAGTACTTC. Protein: CASNDMQETQYF.

This chain joins TRBV15 and TRBJ2-1, with 14 nucleotides matching TRBD2. The germline gives CDR1 LNHNV, CDR2 YYDKDF (reference sequence). Losses at the gene ends were 0 bases for V and 3 bases for J; bases not matched to a gene: 4. The CDR3 covers 18 residues. Here the CDR3 DNA reads TGTGCCACCAGCAGAGATCGGGGACTAGCGGGGGACTACAATGAGCAGTTCTTC. The encoded protein is CATSRDRGLAGDYNEQFF.

This clone turned up a few times. This chain connects TRBV6-1 to TRBJ2-7; perhaps TRBD1 as D (6 bases). The CDR3 contains 14 residues. The V gene lost 3 bases and the J gene lost 2 bases, with 11 bases spanning the gap. Germline V gives CDR1 MNHNS, CDR2 SASEGT. The DNA of the CDR3 is TGTGCCAGCAGTGATTTGGGGGCTGCCTACGAGCAGTACTTC. This translates into CASSDLGAAYEQYF.

V is TRBV19 and J is TRBJ1-1; 11 bases are shared with TRBD1. This CDR3 region has 15 residues. Germline CDR1 and CDR2: LNHDA and SQIVND (reference sequence). V gave up 6 bases and J gave up 4 bases; unmatched junction bases: 7. CDR3 sequence reads: CASSSRGTGGTEAFF. The CDR3, as DNA: TGTGCCAGTAGCTCGAGGGGGACAGGGGGCACTGAAGCTTTCTTT.

The chain combines TRBV5-1 with TRBJ1-2; no clear D. Between the trimmed V and J ends, which lost 7 bases and 0 bases, there was a span of 10 bases. In germline, CDR1 is SGHRS, CDR2 YFSETQ. This CDR3 region has 13 residues. CDR3 DNA sequence: TGCGCCAGCCGAACGGAGGCTAACTATGGCTACACCTTC. Protein product: CASRTEANYGYTF.

This clone was seen once. The chain links TRBV7-9 to TRBJ1-1; 9 positions agree with TRBD1. CDR1 is SEHNR and CDR2 is FQNEAQ in the germline V gene (reference sequence). The CDR3 is 13 residues long. After removal of 3 bases from V and 6 bases from J, the junction contained 2 bases not matched to a gene. The CDR3 sequence: CASSLGTGPEAFF. The DNA for the CDR3 is TGTGCCAGCAGCTTGGGGACAGGGCCTGAAGCTTTCTTT.

The chain employs TRBV7-3 and TRBJ2-1; 10 nucleotides line up with TRBD2. The V and J ends lost 5 bases and 9 bases, in that order; junction bases with no gene match: 10. The CDR3 covers 15 residues. Germline V gene data show CDR1 as SGHTA and CDR2 as FQGTGA. In nucleotides, the CDR3 is TGTGCCAGCAGCGCAGCGGGGGGGCCTTACGGTGAGCAGTTCTTC. The encoded protein is CASSAAGGPYGEQFF.

In DNA, the CDR3 is TGTGCCAGCAGTTTAGCCCGAACAGGGGACCGCTATGGCTACACCTTC. Its translation: CASSLARTGDRYGYTF. V usage is TRBV28 and J usage is TRBJ1-2, with TRBD1 matching 7 bases. The CDR3 covers 16 residues. Germline V CDR1 and CDR2: MDHEN, SYDVKM. After removal of 2 bases from V and 4 bases from J, the junction contained 10 bases not matched to a gene.

The J gene is TRBJ1-6, the V gene TRBV6-1, with D unclear. Germline V gives CDR1 MNHNS, CDR2 SASEGT. The CDR3 contains 14 residues. Deletions cut 3 bases from V and 4 bases from J, with 7 bases between. CDR3 amino acids: CASSERGYNSPLHF. The CDR3 DNA reads TGTGCCAGCAGTGAGAGAGGGTATAATTCACCCCTCCACTTT.

The chain links TRBV7-2 to TRBJ2-7; a possible D gene is TRBD2 (5 bases). This CDR3 is 15 amino acids long. In germline, CDR1 is SGHTA, CDR2 FQGNSA. The V end was cut by 5 bases, the J end by 1 base, with 15 bases between. CDR3 in DNA: TGTGCCAGCAGCCCCTGGGCTAGCAATTCCTACGAGCAGTACTTC. Its translation: CASSPWASNSYEQYF.

The V and J genes are TRBV29-1 and TRBJ2-7; TRBD1 matches at 7 bases. There are 15 residues in the CDR3. Germline trimming cut 0 bases from V and 1 base from J; bases unmatched to any gene: 6. The germline CDR1 and CDR2 sequences are SQVTM and ANQGSEA. The CDR3: CSVEDRGTVSYEQYF. The DNA of the CDR3 is TGCAGCGTTGAAGATCGTGGGACAGTTTCCTACGAGCAGTACTTC.

This chain links TRBV7-9 with TRBJ1-5; possibly TRBD1 for D (5 bases). CDR1 is SEHNR, CDR2 FQNEAQ, per germline (reference sequence). There are 16 residues in the CDR3. The V end lost 3 bases, the J end lost 0 bases, and 12 bases lay between the germline ends. The CDR3 region is CASSFSTAYSNQPQHF. The CDR3 bases are TGTGCCAGCAGCTTTTCGACAGCTTATAGCAATCAGCCCCAGCATTTT.

V usage is TRBV2 and J usage is TRBJ2-7, with TRBD1 matching 10 bases. After removal of 2 bases from V and 4 bases from J, the junction contained 2 bases not matched to a gene. Germline assignment: CDR1 SNHLY and CDR2 FYNNEI. This CDR3 has 14 residues. The CDR3 coding sequence is TGTGCCAGCAGTGAACCGGGACAGGGGTACGAGCAGTACTTC. Amino acid sequence: CASSEPGQGYEQYF.

The CDR3 sequence: CASSFRQGRGYTF. The CDR3 DNA follows: TGTGCCAGCAGTTTCCGACAGGGCCGTGGCTACACCTTC. The chain is built from TRBV6-5 and TRBJ1-2; 7 bases line up with TRBD1. In germline, CDR1 is MNHEY, CDR2 SVGAGI. V lost 4 bases and J lost 7; bases outside the gene matches: 6. The CDR3 covers 13 residues.

This clone has only a few counts. The genes are TRBV9 and TRBJ2-2, with 9 positions matching TRBD1. The CDR3 runs 15 residues. J was trimmed by 5 bases and V by 3 bases; bases with no gene match: 5. Germline assignment: CDR1 SGDLS and CDR2 YYNGEE. The DNA of the CDR3 is TGTGCCAGCAGCGGGCACAGGGGGCAAACCGGGGAGCTGTTTTTT. Protein product: CASSGHRGQTGELFF. Drawing the rest from reference TRBV9 and TRBJ2-2, the complete variable domain is DSGVTQTPKHLITATGQRVTLRCSPRSGDLSVYWYQQSLDQGLQFLIQYYNGEERAKGNILERFSAQQFPDLHSELNLSSLELGDSALYFCASSGHRGQTGELFFGEGSRLTVL.

The chain has TRBV4-2 and TRBJ2-4; 9 bases agree with TRBD2. CDR1 LGHNA and CDR2 YNFKEQ come from the germline V gene. The J segment lost 8 bases and the V segment lost 0 bases, leaving 2 bases of the junction unmatched. The CDR3 consists of 14 residues. CDR3 in DNA: TGTGCCAGCAGCCAAGAGGGCGGGGGGGACATTCAGTACTTC. As protein: CASSQEGGGDIQYF.

This chain joins TRBV5-6 and TRBJ2-3; 11 nucleotides align to TRBD1. CDR3 length equals 15 residues. Germline trimming cut 4 bases from V and 3 bases from J; bases unmatched to any gene: 4. The V gene's germline CDR1 is SGHDT and CDR2 YYEEEE. The CDR3 loop reads CASSRRDRGTDTQYF. In nucleotides, the CDR3 is TGTGCCAGCAGCCGCCGGGACAGGGGGACAGATACGCAGTATTTT.

This sequence joins TRBV7-2 and TRBJ2-3; tentative D call: TRBD2 (5 bases). Trimming removed 0 bases from V and 4 bases from J, with 8 bases in between. From germline, CDR1 is SGHTA and CDR2 FQGNSA. CDR3 length: 14 amino acids. CDR3 protein: CASSLAAGADTQYF. In DNA, the CDR3 is TGTGCCAGCAGCTTAGCCGCCGGGGCAGATACGCAGTATTTT. The full variable domain, its missing parts supplied by reference TRBV7-2 and TRBJ2-3, is GAGVSQSPSNKVTEKGKDVELRCDPISGHTALYWYRQSLGQGLEFLIYFQGNSAPDKSGLPSDRFSAERTGGSVSTLTIQRTQQEDSAVYLCASSLAAGADTQYFGPGTRLTVL.

CDR3 nucleotide sequence: TGTGCCAGCAGGAACAGGGGGCAGAATGAAAAACTGTTTTTT. Amino acids: CASRNRGQNEKLFF. The genes are TRBV6-1 and TRBJ1-4; 9 bases match TRBD1. V shed 6 bases, J shed 5 bases, and the junction held 4 bases outside the gene matches. This CDR3 has 14 residues. Germline assignment: CDR1 MNHNS and CDR2 SASEGT.